This T cell receptor beta chain derives from a study of blood T cell repertoires in COVID-19. Whole-study context: Spain, Italy and the United States supplied samples that represented acute and convalescent COVID-19.

Per the authors' pipeline: Amplifying reference gene primers gave estimates of nucleated cell counts. Using immunoSEQ multiplex PCR, the repertoire was profiled, and TCRdb retains in-frame clones only, with some absent. Clone size and V and J calls were adopted from that table, with D and trimming inferred from the DNA. The table lists some 250,000 clones, 85% to 90% of them singletons. Germline V lookup: CDR1 SGHTA, CDR2 FQGNSA. This CDR3 region has 17 residues. V dropped 1 base and J dropped 0 bases, with 13 bases sitting between them. This clone showed up just once. The TCR originated in a woman aged 60 to 75 with COVID-19, enrolled during active disease. V is TRBV7-2 and J is TRBJ1-5; D perhaps matches TRBD1 (5 bases). Sequences were obtained from peripheral blood. CDR3 DNA: TGTGCCAGCAGCTTAGAAGGGGCCCCCTATAGCAATCAGCCCCAGCATTTT. The encoded protein is CASSLEGAPYSNQPQHF.